This T cell receptor beta chain was captured by sequencing in a study of cytomegalovirus exposure and HLA in healthy donors. This CDR3 is built from 12 residues. The V end was cut by 4 bases, the J end by 12 bases, with 16 bases between. Germline V gene data show CDR1 as SGDLS and CDR2 as YYNGEE. Points from the study as a whole: Within an earlier analysis, most TCR beta V segments proved productive either about 90% or about 30% of the time.

Details on this clone: The antigen remains undetermined.

The study ran its PCR with 60 Vbeta and 13 Jbeta primers. Here immunoSEQ multiplex PCR was the method, and the copy in TCRdb shows in-frame clones only, minus some. Among about 4,500 clones listed, over 70% were seen once. The sample was PBMCs. The rearrangement joins TRBV9 to TRBJ1-2; the D is unclear. The TCR was taken from a middle-aged woman in good health and CMV-seropositive. The CDR3 bases are TGTGCCAGCAGCCCCCGACTGCCTGCGGACACCTTC. Its translation: CASSPRLPADTF.